This T cell receptor (beta chain) was retrieved from a study of T-cell memory formation after mild COVID-19. Regarding the study as a whole: For second-wave clones that peaked at day 37, SARS-CoV-2 specificity went unverified.

The germline V gene encodes CDR1 KGHSH and CDR2 LQKENI. There are 16 residues in the CDR3. TCRdb re-called the 5' RACE reads with MiXCR, one entry per CDR3 protein. The sample includes about 350,000 distinct CDR3 sequences, around 28% seen only once; the top ten take roughly 12%. Details on this clonotype: Its specificity is unknown. One junction end does not reproduce the germline sequence, and a read error may be involved.

The chain joins TRBV18 to TRBJ1-5; 12 nucleotides match TRBD1. Specimen: PBMCs or a T cell subset sorted from them (not recorded which). The sequence came from an adult woman who had mild COVID-19 (a few samples of this study predate the infection). Cell type and time point are not known. The CDR3 DNA reads TGTGCCAGCTCACCACTCGGGACAGGGGGCAACCAGCCCCAGCATTTT. Protein product: CASSPLGTGGNQPQHF.